This T cell receptor beta chain comes out of a study of blood T cell repertoires in COVID-19. TCRdb's table, derived via immunoSEQ multiplex PCR, lists solely in-frame clones and lacks some. The sample holds under 250,000 clones, around 88% seen once. Trimming took off 3 bases at V and 4 bases at J, with 10 bases between the two ends. The CDR3 has 14 amino acids. Germline CDR1 is LGHDT and CDR2 is YNNKEL (reference sequence). The receptor was derived from a woman aged 80 or over with COVID-19, enrolled during active disease. The sample consisted of peripheral blood. The V and J genes are TRBV3-1 (or the pseudogene TRBV3-2) and TRBJ1-3; D ambiguous. CDR3 nucleotide sequence: TGTGCCAGCAGCCAGATCGACTTCGGAAACACCATATATTTT. It codes for CASSQIDFGNTIYF.